The T cell receptor beta chain under discussion was sequenced for a study of human T cells and chemical hapten exposure. Study overall: Sensitization was performed using 2% DPC on a roughly 2 cm by roughly 2 cm upper inner arm skin site. Study conclusions and caveats: PT1 expanded TCR numbers rose with patch test score. Sensitization with DPC brought no change to TCRs above 1 in 1000 in frequency.

Unique molecular identifiers were attached to individual cDNA molecules during library preparation. Each CDR3 protein gets one entry after TCRdb re-called the RACE reads with MiXCR. This table holds about 56,000 distinct CDR3 sequences, over 7.5% found once. The time point denotes: patch test 1, 2 weeks after DPC sensitization. Sample treatment: therapeutic diphenylcyclopropenone sensitization with weekly scalp DPC. With respect to this clonotype: Its antigen is unknown.

The V gene end was trimmed by 6 bases and the J gene end by 7 bases; junction bases not matched to a gene: 6. Germline V lookup: CDR1 MNHEY, CDR2 SVGAGI. The length of the CDR3 is 14 residues. The chain couples TRBV6-5 to TRBJ1-6; TRBD1 matches 7 bases. The sample consisted of whole blood, taken in connection with sensitization to the hapten diphenylcyclopropenone (DPC). This TCR was sampled from a woman between 40 and 50 years old with alopecia areata. Some clones in this sample may be carry-over from other donors' samples. The CDR3 loop reads CASRREGGNSPLHF. CDR3 coding DNA: TGTGCCAGCAGGCGGGAAGGGGGCAATTCACCCCTCCACTTT.